A single sample gave rise to the 4 T cell receptor beta chains below, sequenced in a study of blood T cells in healthy people across ages. Primers used in a second PCR of about 7 to 12 cycles were a sample-barcoded 5' primer and a J-beta primer mix. TCRdb redid the calling of the 5' RACE reads with MiXCR, one entry per CDR3 protein. Of about 1.4 million distinct CDR3 sequences listed, 55% to 75% were seen once; the top ten hold over 5.5%. The sequenced material came from blood. The receptors were gathered from a man between 18 and 35 years old in good health.

This clonotype was seen a handful of times. The genes are TRBV12-3 or TRBV12-4 and TRBJ1-4, with D maybe TRBD1 (5 bases). The CDR3 has 14 amino acids. V was pared by 8 bases and J by 8 bases, with 18 bases between. The CDR3 DNA follows: TGTGCCAGCTCCAAACCGGGGACGGAGGAAAAACTGTTTTTT. Translated: CASSKPGTEEKLFF.

The chain joins TRBV28 to TRBJ2-5; D may be TRBD2 (5 bases). This CDR3 comprises 11 residues. Looked up from germline, CDR1 is MDHEN and CDR2 is SYDVKM. V was pared by 3 bases and J by 11 bases, with 10 bases between. The CDR3 loop is CASSLRGKQYF. As DNA, the CDR3 is TGTGCCAGCAGTTTGAGAGGGAAGCAGTACTTC. The entire variable domain, with the rest obtained from reference TRBV28 and TRBJ2-5, is as follows: DVKVTQSSRYLVKRTGEKVFLECVQDMDHENMFWYRQDPGLGLRLIYFSYDVKMKEKGDIPEGYSVSREKKERFSLILESASTNQTSMYLCASSLRGKQYFGPGTRLLVL.

The J gene is TRBJ2-7, the V gene TRBV27; D gene uncertain. The CDR3 consists of 14 residues. Trimming left V 2 bases short and J 4 bases short, with 12 bases between. Germline V gives CDR1 MNHEY, CDR2 SMNVEV (reference sequence). CDR3 protein: CASSLLGLGYEQYF. In nucleotides, the CDR3 is TGTGCCAGCAGTTTACTCGGCCTAGGGTACGAGCAGTACTTC.

The chain uses TRBV5-1 and TRBJ2-7; 8 nucleotides align to TRBD2. Germline CDR1 and CDR2: SGHRS and YFSETQ. This CDR3 has 14 residues. V lost 2 bases to trimming and J lost 6 bases; unmatched junction nucleotides: 7. DNA for the CDR3: TGCGCCAGCAGCTTAGCGGGGGTCTCTCTCGAGCAGTACTTC. This encodes CASSLAGVSLEQYF. Looking up the rest from reference TRBV5-1 and TRBJ2-7 gives the full variable domain: KAGVTQTPRYLIKTRGQQVTLSCSPISGHRSVSWYQQTPGQGLQFLFEYFSETQRNKGNFPGRFSGRQFSNSRSEMNVSTLELGDSALYLCASSLAGVSLEQYFGPGTRLTVT.